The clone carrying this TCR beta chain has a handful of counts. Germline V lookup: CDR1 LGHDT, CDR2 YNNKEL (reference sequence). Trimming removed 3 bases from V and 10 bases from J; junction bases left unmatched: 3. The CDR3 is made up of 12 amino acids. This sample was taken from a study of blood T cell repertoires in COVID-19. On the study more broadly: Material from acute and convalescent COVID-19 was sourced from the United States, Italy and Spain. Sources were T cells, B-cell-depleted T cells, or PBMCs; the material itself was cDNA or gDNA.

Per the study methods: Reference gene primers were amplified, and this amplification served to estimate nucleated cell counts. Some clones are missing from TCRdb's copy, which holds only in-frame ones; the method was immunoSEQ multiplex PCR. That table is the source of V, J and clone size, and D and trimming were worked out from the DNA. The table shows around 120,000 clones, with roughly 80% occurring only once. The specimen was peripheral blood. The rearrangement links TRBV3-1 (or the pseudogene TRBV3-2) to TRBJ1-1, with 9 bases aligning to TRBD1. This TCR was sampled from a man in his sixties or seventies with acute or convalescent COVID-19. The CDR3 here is CASSQGQGSAFF. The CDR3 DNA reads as TGTGCCAGCAGCCAGGGACAGGGCTCAGCTTTCTTT.